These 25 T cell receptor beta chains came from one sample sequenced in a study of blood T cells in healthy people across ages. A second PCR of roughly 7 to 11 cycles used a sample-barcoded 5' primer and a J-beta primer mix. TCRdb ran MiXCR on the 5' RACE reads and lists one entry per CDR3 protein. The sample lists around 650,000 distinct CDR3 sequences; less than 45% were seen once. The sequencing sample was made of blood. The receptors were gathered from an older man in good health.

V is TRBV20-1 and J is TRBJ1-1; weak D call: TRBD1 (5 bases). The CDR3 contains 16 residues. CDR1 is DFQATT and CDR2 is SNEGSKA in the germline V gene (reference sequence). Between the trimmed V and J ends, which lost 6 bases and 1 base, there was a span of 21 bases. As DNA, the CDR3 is TGCAGTGCAAAGAACCCGTTCGGGGGAGGGAACACTGAAGCTTTCTTT. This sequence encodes CSAKNPFGGGNTEAFF.

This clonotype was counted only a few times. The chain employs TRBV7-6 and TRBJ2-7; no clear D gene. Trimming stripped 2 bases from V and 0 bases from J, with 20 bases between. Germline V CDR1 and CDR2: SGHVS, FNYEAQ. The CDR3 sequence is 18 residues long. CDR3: CASSLSPGPDRFSYEQYF. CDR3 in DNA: TGTGCCAGCAGCTTAAGCCCGGGCCCTGATCGATTCTCCTACGAGCAGTACTTC.

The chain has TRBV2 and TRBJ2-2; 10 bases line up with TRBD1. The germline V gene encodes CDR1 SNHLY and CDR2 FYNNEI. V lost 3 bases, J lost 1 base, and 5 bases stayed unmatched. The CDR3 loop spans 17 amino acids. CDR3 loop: CASSDVGQGGNTGELFF. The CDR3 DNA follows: TGTGCCAGCAGTGATGTCGGACAGGGGGGGAACACCGGGGAGCTGTTTTTT.

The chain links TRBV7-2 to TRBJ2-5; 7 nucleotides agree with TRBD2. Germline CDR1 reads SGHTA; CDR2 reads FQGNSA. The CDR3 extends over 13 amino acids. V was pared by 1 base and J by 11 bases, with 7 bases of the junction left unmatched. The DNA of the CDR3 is TGTGCCAGCAGCTTAGTAAATCGGGGGGAGCAGTACTTC. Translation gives CASSLVNRGEQYF.

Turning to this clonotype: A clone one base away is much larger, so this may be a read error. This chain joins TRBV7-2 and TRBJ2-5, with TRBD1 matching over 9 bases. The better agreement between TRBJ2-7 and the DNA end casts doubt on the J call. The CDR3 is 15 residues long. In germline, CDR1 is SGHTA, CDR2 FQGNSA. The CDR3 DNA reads TGTGCCAGCAGCCTCCAGGGGACAGGGAGGAGCGAGCAGTACTTC. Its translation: CASSLQGTGRSEQYF.

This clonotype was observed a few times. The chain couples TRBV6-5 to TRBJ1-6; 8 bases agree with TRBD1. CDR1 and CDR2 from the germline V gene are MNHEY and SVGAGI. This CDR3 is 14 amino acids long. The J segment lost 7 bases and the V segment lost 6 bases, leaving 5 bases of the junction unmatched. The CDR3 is CASRFRDRNSPLHF. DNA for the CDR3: TGTGCCAGCAGATTCCGGGACAGGAATTCACCCCTCCACTTT.

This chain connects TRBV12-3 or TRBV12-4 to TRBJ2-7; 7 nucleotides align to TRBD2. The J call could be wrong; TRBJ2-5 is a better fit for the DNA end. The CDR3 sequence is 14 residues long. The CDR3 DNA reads TGTGCCAGCAGTCCCCCGGGAGGTGGGGAGACCCAGTACTTC. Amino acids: CASSPPGGGETQYF.

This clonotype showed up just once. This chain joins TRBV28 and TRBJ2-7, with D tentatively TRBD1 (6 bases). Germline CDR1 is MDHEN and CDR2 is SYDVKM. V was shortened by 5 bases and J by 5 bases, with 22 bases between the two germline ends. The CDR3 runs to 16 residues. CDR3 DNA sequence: TGTGCCAGCAGTCCCCTAGGGGGTGGCGGCTACAACGAGCAGTACTTC. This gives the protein CASSPLGGGGYNEQYF.

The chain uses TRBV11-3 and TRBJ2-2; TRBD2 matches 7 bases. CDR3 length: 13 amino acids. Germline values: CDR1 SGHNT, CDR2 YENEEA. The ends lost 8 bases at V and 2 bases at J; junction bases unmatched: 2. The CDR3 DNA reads TGTGCCAGCGGCGGGGGTAACACCGGGGAGCTGTTTTTT. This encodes CASGGGNTGELFF.

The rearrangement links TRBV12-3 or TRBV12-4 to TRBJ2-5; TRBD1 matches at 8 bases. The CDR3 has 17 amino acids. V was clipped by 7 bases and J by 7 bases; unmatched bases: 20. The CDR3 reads CASNDLGAGGVLGTQYF. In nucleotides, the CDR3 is TGTGCCAGCAACGACTTGGGTGCAGGGGGCGTTTTAGGGACCCAGTACTTC.

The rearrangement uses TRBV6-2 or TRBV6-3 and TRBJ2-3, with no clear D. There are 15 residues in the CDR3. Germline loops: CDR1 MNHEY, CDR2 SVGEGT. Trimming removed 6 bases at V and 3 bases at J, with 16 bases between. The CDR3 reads CASSTGVGPTDTQYF. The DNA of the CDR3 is TGTGCCAGCAGCACCGGTGTCGGCCCGACAGATACGCAGTATTTT.

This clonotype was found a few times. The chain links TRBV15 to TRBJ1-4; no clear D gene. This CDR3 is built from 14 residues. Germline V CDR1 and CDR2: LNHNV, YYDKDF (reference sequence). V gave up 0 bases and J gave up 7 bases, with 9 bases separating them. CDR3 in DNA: TGTGCCACCAGCAGAGATCGGGCGGCTGAAAAACTGTTTTTT. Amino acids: CATSRDRAAEKLFF. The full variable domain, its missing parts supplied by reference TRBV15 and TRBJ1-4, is DAMVIQNPRYQVTQFGKPVTLSCSQTLNHNVMYWYQQKSSQAPKLLFHYYDKDFNNEADTPDNFQSRRPNTSFCFLDIRSPGLGDTAMYLCATSRDRAAEKLFFGSGTQLSVL.

The CDR3 DNA reads TGCAGTGCCCCCCGGGGGCGGGGAGGGGGAGGTAACTATGGCTACACCTTC. The encoded protein is CSAPRGRGGGGNYGYTF. The V call is TRBV20-1, the J call TRBJ1-2; D is possibly TRBD1 (6 bases). With 6 bases removed from V and 1 base from J, the gap between germline ends came to 24 bases. The germline CDR1 and CDR2 sequences are DFQATT and SNEGSKA (reference sequence). This CDR3 comprises 17 residues.

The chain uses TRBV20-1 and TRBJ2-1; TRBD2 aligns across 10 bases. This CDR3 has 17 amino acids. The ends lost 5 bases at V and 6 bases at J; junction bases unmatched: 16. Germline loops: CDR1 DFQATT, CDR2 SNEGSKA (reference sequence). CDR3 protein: CSAGNDNLAGVRNEQFF. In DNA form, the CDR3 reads TGCAGTGCTGGAAACGATAACCTAGCGGGAGTCCGCAATGAGCAGTTCTTC.

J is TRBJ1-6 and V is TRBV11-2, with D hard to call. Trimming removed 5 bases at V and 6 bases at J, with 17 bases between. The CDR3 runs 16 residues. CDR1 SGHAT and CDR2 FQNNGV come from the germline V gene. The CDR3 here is CASSRLIRGLNSPLHF. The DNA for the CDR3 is TGTGCCAGCAGCCGGTTGATCCGGGGTCTTAATTCACCCCTCCACTTT.

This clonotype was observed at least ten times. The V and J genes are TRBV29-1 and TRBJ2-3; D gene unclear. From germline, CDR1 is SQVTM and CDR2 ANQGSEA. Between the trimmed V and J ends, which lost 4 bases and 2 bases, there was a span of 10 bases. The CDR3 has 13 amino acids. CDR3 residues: CSVGSLSTDTQYF. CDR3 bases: TGCAGCGTTGGGTCACTTTCCACAGATACGCAGTATTTT.

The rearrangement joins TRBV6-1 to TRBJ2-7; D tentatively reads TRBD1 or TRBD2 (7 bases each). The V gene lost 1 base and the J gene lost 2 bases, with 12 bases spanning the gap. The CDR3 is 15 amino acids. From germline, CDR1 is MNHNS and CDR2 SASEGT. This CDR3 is CASSEVGGGPYEQYF. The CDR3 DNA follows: TGTGCCAGCAGTGAAGTGGGAGGGGGCCCCTACGAGCAGTACTTC.

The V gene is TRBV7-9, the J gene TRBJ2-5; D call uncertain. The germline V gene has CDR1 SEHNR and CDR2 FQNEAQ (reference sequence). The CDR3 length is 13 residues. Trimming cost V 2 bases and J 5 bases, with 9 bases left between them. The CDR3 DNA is TGTGCCAGCAGCTTACAGGTTCGGGAGACCCAGTACTTC. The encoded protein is CASSLQVRETQYF.

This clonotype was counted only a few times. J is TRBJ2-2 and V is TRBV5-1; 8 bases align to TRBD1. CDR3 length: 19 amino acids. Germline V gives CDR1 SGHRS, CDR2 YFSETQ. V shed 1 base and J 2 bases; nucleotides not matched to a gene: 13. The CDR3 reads CASSLLPNGQGANTGELFF. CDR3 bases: TGCGCCAGCAGCTTGTTACCCAACGGGCAGGGGGCCAACACCGGGGAGCTGTTTTTT. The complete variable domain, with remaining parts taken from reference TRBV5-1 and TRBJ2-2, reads KAGVTQTPRYLIKTRGQQVTLSCSPISGHRSVSWYQQTPGQGLQFLFEYFSETQRNKGNFPGRFSGRQFSNSRSEMNVSTLELGDSALYLCASSLLPNGQGANTGELFFGEGSRLTVL.

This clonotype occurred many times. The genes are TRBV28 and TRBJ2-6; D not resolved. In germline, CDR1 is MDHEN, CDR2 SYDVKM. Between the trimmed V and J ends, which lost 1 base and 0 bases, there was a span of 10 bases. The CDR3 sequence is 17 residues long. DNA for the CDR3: TGTGCCAGCAGTTTATCTCAAGGGTACTCTGGGGCCAACGTCCTGACTTTC. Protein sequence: CASSLSQGYSGANVLTF.

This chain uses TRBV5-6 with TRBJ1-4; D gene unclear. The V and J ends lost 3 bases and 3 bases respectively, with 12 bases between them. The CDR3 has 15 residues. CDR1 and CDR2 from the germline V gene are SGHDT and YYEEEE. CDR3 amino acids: CASSSLGGSNEKLFF. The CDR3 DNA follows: TGTGCCAGCAGCTCCTTGGGAGGCTCTAATGAAAAACTGTTTTTT.

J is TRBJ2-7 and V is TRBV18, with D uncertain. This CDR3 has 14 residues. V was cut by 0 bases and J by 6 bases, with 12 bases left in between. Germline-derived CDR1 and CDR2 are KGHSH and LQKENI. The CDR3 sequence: CASSPPGRVGEQYF. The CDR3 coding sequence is TGTGCCAGCTCACCACCGGGCAGAGTGGGCGAGCAGTACTTC.

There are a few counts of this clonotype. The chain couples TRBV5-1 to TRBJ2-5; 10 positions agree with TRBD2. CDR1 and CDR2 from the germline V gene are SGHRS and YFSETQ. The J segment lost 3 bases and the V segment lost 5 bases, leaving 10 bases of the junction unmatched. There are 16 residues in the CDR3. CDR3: CASRIPRTSGKETQYF. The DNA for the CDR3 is TGCGCCAGCAGAATCCCCCGGACTAGCGGAAAAGAGACCCAGTACTTC.

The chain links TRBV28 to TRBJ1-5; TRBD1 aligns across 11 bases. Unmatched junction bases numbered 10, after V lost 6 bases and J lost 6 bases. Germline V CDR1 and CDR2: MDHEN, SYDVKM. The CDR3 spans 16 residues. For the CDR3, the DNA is TGTGCCAGCAGGGGACAGGGGGGAACCTTTAGTCAGCCCCAGCATTTT. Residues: CASRGQGGTFSQPQHF. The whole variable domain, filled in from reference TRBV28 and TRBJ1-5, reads DVKVTQSSRYLVKRTGEKVFLECVQDMDHENMFWYRQDPGLGLRLIYFSYDVKMKEKGDIPEGYSVSREKKERFSLILESASTNQTSMYLCASRGQGGTFSQPQHFGDGTRLSIL.

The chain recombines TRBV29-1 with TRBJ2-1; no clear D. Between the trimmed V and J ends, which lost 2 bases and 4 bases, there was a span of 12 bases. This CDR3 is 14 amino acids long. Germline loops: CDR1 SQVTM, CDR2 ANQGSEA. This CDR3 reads CSVEKPLRYNEQFF. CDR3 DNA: TGCAGCGTTGAAAAACCCCTCAGGTACAATGAGCAGTTCTTC.